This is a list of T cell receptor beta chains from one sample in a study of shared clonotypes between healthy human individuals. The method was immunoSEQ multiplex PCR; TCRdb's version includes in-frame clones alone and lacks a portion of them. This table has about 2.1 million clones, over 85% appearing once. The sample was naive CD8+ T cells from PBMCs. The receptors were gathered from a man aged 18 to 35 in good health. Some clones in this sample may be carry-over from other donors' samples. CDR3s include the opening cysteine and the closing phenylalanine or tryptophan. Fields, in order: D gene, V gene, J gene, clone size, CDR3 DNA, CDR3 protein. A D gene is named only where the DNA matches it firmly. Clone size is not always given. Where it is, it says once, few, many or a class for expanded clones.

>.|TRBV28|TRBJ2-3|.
TGTGCCAGCAGTTTAACAACTAGCACAGATACGCAGTATTTT
CASSLTTSTDTQYF
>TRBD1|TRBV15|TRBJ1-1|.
TGTGCCACCAGCAGGGGACAGATGAACACTGAAGCTTTCTTT
CATSRGQMNTEAFF
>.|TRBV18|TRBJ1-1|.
TGTGCCAGCTCACCACAGGGGGGAACGATGAACACTGAAGCTTTCTTT
CASSPQGGTMNTEAFF
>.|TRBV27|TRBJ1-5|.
TGTGCCAGCAGTTGGGGTTTTAGCAATCAGCCCCAGCATTTT
CASSWGFSNQPQHF
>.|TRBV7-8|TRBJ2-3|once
TGTGCCAGCAGCCCCGGACGTGGTACGCAGTATTTT
CASSPGRGTQYF
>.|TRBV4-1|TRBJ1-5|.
TGCGCCAGCAGCCAAGTTCGCACTAGCAATCAGCCCCAGCATTTT
CASSQVRTSNQPQHF
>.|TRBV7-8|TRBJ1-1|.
TGTGCCAGCAGCTCTTGGTCCACTGAAGCTTTCTTT
CASSSWSTEAFF
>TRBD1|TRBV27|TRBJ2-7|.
TGTGCCAGCAGTACAGGGGGCTGGGAGCAGTACTTC
CASSTGGWEQYF
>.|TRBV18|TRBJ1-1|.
TGTGCCAGCTCACCACTACGCGACAAGAACACTGAAGCTTTCTTT
CASSPLRDKNTEAFF
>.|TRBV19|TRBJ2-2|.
TGTGCCAGTAGTATAGCAGGGACGGGCACCGGGGAGCTGTTTTTT
CASSIAGTGTGELFF
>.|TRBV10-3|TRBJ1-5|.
TGTGCCATCAGTGAGTCGACGACCTCAGGGCAGCCCCAGCATTTT
CAISESTTSGQPQHF
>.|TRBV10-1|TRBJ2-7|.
TGCGCCAGCAGTGATGGCAGTTACTACGAGCAGTACTTC
CASSDGSYYEQYF
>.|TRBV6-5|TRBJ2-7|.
TGTGCCAGCAGTTACTCGAGGAGGGAGACCTACGAGCAGTACTTC
CASSYSRRETYEQYF
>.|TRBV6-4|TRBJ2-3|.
TGTGCCAGCAGATTACGGGACAACCTTGTAGATACGCAGTATTTT
CASRLRDNLVDTQYF
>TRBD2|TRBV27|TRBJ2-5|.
TGTGCCAGCAGGCCTCGGGGGGGAGAGACCCAGTACTTC
CASRPRGGETQYF
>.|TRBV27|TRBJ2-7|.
TGTGCCAGCAGTTCCCTAAATCTTATCCACGAGCAGTACTTC
CASSSLNLIHEQYF
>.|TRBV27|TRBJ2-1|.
TGTGCCAGCAGAGGGACGGTATACAATGAGCAGTTCTTC
CASRGTVYNEQFF
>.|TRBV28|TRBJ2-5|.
TGTGCCAGCAGCCCACCCCGGGAAACTGGAGAGACCCAGTACTTC
CASSPPRETGETQYF
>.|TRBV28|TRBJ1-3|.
TGTGCCAGCAGTTTTTCAGGGACAGGAAACACCATATATTTT
CASSFSGTGNTIYF
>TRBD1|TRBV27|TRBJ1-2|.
TGTGCCAGCAGTTCCGGACAGGGACTACGAGGGGGTTACTATGGCTACACCTTC
CASSSGQGLRGGYYGYTF
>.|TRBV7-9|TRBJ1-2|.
TGTGCCAGCAGGCCCGGGACTAACTATGGCTACACCTTC
CASRPGTNYGYTF
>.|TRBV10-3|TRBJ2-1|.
TGTGCCATCAGTGATGAACTAGCCAACAATGAGCAGTTCTTC
CAISDELANNEQFF
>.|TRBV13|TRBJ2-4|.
TGTGCCAGCAGCTCCTTAAGTCTAGCCAAAAACATTCAGTACTTC
CASSSLSLAKNIQYF
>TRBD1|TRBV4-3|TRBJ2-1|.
TGCGCCAGCAGCCGGACAGGGAATTTATACAATGAGCAGTTCTTC
CASSRTGNLYNEQFF
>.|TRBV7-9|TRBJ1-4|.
TGTGCCAGCAGCTTAGCGAGGGGTGTCGCTGAAAAACTGTTTTTT
CASSLARGVAEKLFF
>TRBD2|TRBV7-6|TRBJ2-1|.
TGTGCCAGCAGCTTAGGACTAGCGGGAGGGCAATCCTACAATGAGCAGTTCTTC
CASSLGLAGGQSYNEQFF
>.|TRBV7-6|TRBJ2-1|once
TGTGCCAGCAGCCCGACCCGGGTTTCGTACAATGAGCAGTTCTTC
CASSPTRVSYNEQFF
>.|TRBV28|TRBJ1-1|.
TGTGCCAGCAGTCGGGGTACAGGGATCATGAACACTGAAGCTTTCTTT
CASSRGTGIMNTEAFF
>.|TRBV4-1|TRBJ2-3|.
TGCGCCAGCAGCCAAGGAATTTTCCGCACAGATACGCAGTATTTT
CASSQGIFRTDTQYF
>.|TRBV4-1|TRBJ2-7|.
TGCGCCAGCAGCCAAGGACCCGCAGGGGGGAGCTACGAGCAGTACTTC
CASSQGPAGGSYEQYF
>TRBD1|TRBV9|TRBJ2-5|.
TGTGCCAGCAGCACCCGGGACAGGGGAGAAGAGACCCAGTACTTC
CASSTRDRGEETQYF
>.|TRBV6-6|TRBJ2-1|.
TGTGCCAGCAGTTACACAACTCGTATCTACAATGAGCAGTTCTTC
CASSYTTRIYNEQFF
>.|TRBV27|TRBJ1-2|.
TGTGCCAGCAGTCTTCGGGGGCAATTCGATGGCTACACCTTC
CASSLRGQFDGYTF
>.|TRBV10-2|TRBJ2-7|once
TGCGCCAGCAGTGAGTATCACCAGAGGGCGGAGCAGTACTTC
CASSEYHQRAEQYF
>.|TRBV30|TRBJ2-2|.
TGTGCCTGCTTTCGGGGAGGGGAGCTGTTTTTT
CACFRGGELFF
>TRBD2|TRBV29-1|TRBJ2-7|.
TGCAGCGCGCGGACTAGCGGCGAGCAGTACTTC
CSARTSGEQYF